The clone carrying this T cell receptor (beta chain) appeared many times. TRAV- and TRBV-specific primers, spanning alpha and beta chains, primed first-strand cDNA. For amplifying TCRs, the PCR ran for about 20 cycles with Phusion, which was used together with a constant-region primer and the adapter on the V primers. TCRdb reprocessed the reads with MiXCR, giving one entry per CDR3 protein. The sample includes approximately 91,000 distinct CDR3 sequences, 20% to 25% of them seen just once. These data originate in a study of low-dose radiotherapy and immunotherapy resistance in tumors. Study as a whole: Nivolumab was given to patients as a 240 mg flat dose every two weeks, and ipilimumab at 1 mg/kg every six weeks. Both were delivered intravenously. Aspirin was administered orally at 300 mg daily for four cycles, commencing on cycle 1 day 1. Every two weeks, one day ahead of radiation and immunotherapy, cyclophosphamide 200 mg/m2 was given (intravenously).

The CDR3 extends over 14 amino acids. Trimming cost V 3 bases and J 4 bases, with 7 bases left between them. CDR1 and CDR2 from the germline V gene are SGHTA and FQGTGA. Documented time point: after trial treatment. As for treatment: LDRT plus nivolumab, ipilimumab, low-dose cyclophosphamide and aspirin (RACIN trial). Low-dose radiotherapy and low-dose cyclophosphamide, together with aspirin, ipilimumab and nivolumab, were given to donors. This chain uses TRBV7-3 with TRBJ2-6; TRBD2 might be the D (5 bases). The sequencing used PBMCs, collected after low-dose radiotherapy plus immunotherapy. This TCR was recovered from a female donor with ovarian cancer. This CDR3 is CASSLGGGANVLTF. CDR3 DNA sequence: TGTGCCAGCAGCTTGGGCGGGGGGGCCAACGTCCTGACTTTC. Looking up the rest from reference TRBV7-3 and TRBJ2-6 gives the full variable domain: GAGVSQTPSNKVTEKGKYVELRCDPISGHTALYWYRQSLGQGPEFLIYFQGTGAADDSGLPNDRFFAVRPEGSVSTLKIQRTERGDSAVYLCASSLGGGANVLTFGAGSRLTVL.